This TCR beta chain was identified during a study of human T cells and chemical hapten exposure. Points from the study as a whole: As patch test score rose, PT1 expanded TCR counts tended to rise as well. Significantly more large CDR3 similarity clusters arose among expanded TCRs than among controls.

The time point: patch test 1, 2 weeks after DPC sensitization. Regarding treatment: therapeutic diphenylcyclopropenone sensitization with weekly scalp DPC. RNA extraction used unfractionated whole blood as the source of total RNA. The V end lost 2 bases, the J end lost 8 bases, and 12 bases lay between the germline ends. The CDR3 is made up of 13 amino acids. CDR1 ENHRY and CDR2 SYGVKD come from the germline V gene. This clonotype was recorded many times. Antigen specificity is unknown. Attachment of unique molecular identifiers to individual cDNA molecules was performed in the library. TCRdb reprocessed the RACE reads via MiXCR and lists one record per CDR3 protein. The sample lists 45,000 to 70,000 distinct CDR3 sequences, roughly a tenth seen once, with 10% to 15% in the top ten.

Sequences were derived from whole blood, sampled in connection with sensitization to the hapten diphenylcyclopropenone (DPC). The chain carries TRBV10-3 and TRBJ1-2; D is uncertain. This sequence originates from a woman in her 40s with alopecia areata. Some clones in this sample may be carry-over from other donors' samples. The CDR3 protein is CAISEEQRVGYTF. The CDR3 region has the DNA TGTGCCATCAGTGAGGAGCAGCGTGTCGGCTACACCTTC.